A selection of T cell receptor beta chains follows, all from one sample in a study of cytomegalovirus exposure and HLA in healthy donors. Profiling relied on immunoSEQ multiplex PCR, and the TCRdb table lists in-frame clones only, not all of them. The data contain almost 95,000 clones, about two thirds of them singletons. The sequencing sample was made of PBMCs. The source of these receptors is a man aged 50 to 60 in good health and CMV-seronegative. CDR3s include the opening cysteine and the closing phenylalanine or tryptophan. A D gene is named only where the DNA matches it firmly. Expanded clones are given a class, and other clones once, few, many or no size at all.

j_call d_call clone_size v_call cdr3_aa cdr3_nt
TRBJ1-1 - - TRBV6-5 CASRYGGRTEAFF TGTGCCAGCAGGTACGGAGGGCGCACTGAAGCTTTCTTT
TRBJ2-1 - - TRBV5-1 CASSLASPVNEQFF TGCGCCAGCAGCTTGGCATCTCCGGTCAATGAGCAGTTCTTC
TRBJ2-3 - - TRBV6-6 CASTPGWGADTQYF TGTGCCAGCACCCCCGGGTGGGGGGCAGATACGCAGTATTTT
TRBJ1-2 TRBD1 - TRBV7-9 CASSSRSLEDREQGYTF TGTGCCAGCAGCTCGCGTTCCTTAGAAGACAGGGAACAGGGCTACACCTTC
TRBJ2-5 - - TRBV7-2 CASSLEVAMSTETQYF TGTGCCAGCAGCTTAGAGGTAGCGATGAGTACGGAGACCCAGTACTTC
TRBJ2-2 - - TRBV30 CASTPFRVSNTGELFF TGTGCCTCCACCCCCTTCCGAGTTTCGAACACCGGGGAGCTGTTTTTT
TRBJ1-1 - - TRBV5-8 CASSKDNRHTEAFF TGTGCCAGCAGCAAGGACAATCGGCACACTGAAGCTTTCTTT
TRBJ1-1 TRBD1 - TRBV18 CASSPEGQGVGAFF TGTGCCAGCTCACCGGAAGGACAGGGGGTGGGTGCTTTCTTT
TRBJ2-1 - - TRBV7-2 CASSPHDRLNEQFF TGTGCCAGCAGCCCGCACGATCGACTGAATGAGCAGTTCTTC
TRBJ2-2 TRBD1 few TRBV7-2 CASNRGAGELFF TGTGCCAGTAACAGGGGTGCCGGGGAGCTGTTTTTT